The clone carrying this TCR beta chain has more than one count but fewer than ten. TCRdb fed the RT-PCR reads into MiXCR, producing one record per CDR3 protein. This sample yields about 25,000 distinct CDR3 sequences, of which 6.5% to 10% are seen a single time; about 50% belongs to the top ten. This sample stems from a study of patients and donors after allogeneic stem cell transplantation. Germline CDR1 MDHEN, CDR2 SYDVKM. The V and J ends lost 5 bases and 4 bases respectively, with 21 bases between them. The CDR3 consists of 16 residues. This chain links TRBV28 with TRBJ2-7, with D perhaps assigned TRBD1 or TRBD2 (5 bases each). The sample was blood, either unsorted or a sorted T cell fraction (not recorded which). The receptor's source is a human donor who was either an allogeneic HSCT recipient or a stem cell or donor lymphocyte infusion donor (not recorded which). It is not recorded whose cells these are; they may come from a transplant donor. The CDR3 coding sequence is TGTGCCAGCAGTCGAACCTCCGGGACCGTACTTTACGAGCAGTACTTC. Its translation: CASSRTSGTVLYEQYF.